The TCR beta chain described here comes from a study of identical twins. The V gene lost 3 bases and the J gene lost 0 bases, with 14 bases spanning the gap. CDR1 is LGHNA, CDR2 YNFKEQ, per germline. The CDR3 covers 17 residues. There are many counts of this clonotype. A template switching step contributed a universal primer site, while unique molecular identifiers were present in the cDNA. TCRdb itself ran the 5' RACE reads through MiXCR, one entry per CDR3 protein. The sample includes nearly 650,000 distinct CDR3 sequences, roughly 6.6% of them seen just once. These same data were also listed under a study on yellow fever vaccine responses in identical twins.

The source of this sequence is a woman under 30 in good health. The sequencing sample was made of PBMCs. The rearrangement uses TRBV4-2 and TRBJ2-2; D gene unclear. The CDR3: CASSHGRLDTNTGELFF. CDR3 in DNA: TGTGCCAGCAGCCATGGTAGACTGGATACGAACACCGGGGAGCTGTTTTTT.